This T cell receptor (beta chain) is from a study of blood T cell repertoires in COVID-19. Study-wide background: Whether acute or convalescent, the COVID-19 samples came from the United States, Italy and Spain. Sources were T cells, B-cell-depleted T cells, or PBMCs; the material itself was cDNA or gDNA.

In the original analysis: It was from reference gene primer amplification that nucleated cell counts were estimated. Libraries were prepared by immunoSEQ multiplex PCR; TCRdb keeps only in-frame clonotypes and omits some of them. V, J and clone size reflect that table, while D and trimming were determined from the DNA. The profile shows roughly 250,000 clones, nearly 85% of them singletons. Trimming took 5 bases from V and 4 from J, leaving 12 bases between them. The CDR3 is 13 residues long. CDR1 is SEHNR and CDR2 is FQNEAQ in the germline V gene (reference sequence). The TCR sequence derives from a human donor in a cohort sampled during active COVID-19. The chain recombines TRBV7-9 with TRBJ2-7; D may be TRBD1 (6 bases). The sequencing sample was made of peripheral blood. This chain's CDR3 is CASSPGDGYEQYF. Written as DNA, the CDR3 is TGTGCCAGCAGCCCAGGGGATGGGTACGAGCAGTACTTC. The complete variable domain, with remaining parts taken from reference TRBV7-9 and TRBJ2-7, reads DTGVSQNPRHKITKRGQNVTFRCDPISEHNRLYWYRQTLGQGPEFLTYFQNEAQLEKSRLLSDRFSAERPKGSFSTLEIQRTEQGDSAMYLCASSPGDGYEQYFGPGTRLTVT.